This T cell receptor beta chain appears in the sequencing data of a study of blood T cell repertoires in COVID-19. Membership in each cohort depended on participant-reported clinical history. This CDR3 contains 13 residues. Trimming removed 1 base at V and 2 bases at J, with 8 bases between. In germline, CDR1 is GTSNPN, CDR2 SVGIG (reference sequence). Method: immunoSEQ multiplex PCR; TCRdb's copy keeps in-frame clones and lacks some. This table holds almost 400,000 clones, around 89% found once. The sequence was collected from a woman aged 25 to 45 with acute COVID-19. Sequencing was done on a sample of PBMCs or T cells enriched from blood (not recorded which). The chain couples TRBV30 to TRBJ2-5; D remains unclear. The CDR3 reads CAWSGLAQETQYF. The DNA of the CDR3 is TGTGCCTGGAGTGGTTTGGCTCAAGAGACCCAGTACTTC.